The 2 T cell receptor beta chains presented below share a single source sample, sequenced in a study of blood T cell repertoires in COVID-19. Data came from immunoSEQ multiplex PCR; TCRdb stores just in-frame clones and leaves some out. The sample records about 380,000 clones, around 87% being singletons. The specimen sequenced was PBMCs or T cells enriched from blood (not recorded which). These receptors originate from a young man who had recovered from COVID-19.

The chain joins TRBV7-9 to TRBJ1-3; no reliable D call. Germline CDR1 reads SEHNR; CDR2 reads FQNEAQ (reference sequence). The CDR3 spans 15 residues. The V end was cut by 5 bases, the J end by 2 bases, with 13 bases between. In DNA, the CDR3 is TGTGCCAGCAGCCGCGGCCAAGATGCTGGAAACACCATATATTTT. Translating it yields CASSRGQDAGNTIYF.

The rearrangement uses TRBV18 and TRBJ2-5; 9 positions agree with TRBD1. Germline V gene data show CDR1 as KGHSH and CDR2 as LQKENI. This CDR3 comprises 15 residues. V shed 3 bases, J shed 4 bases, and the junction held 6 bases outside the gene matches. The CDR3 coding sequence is TGTGCCAGCTCACCTAGGACAGGGGCGCGAGAGACCCAGTACTTC. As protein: CASSPRTGARETQYF.